A single sample gave rise to the 8 T cell receptor beta chains below, sequenced in a study of control samples from healthy donors and cancer patients. Some clones are missing from TCRdb's copy, which holds only in-frame ones; the method was immunoSEQ multiplex PCR. The sample yields some 100,000 clones, roughly 92% seen once. The specimen was blood. These receptors were collected from a human donor in good health. The donor label of this sample is uncertain.

V and J are TRBV7-9 and TRBJ1-5; possible D gene TRBD1, 6 bases. Germline V gene lookup returns CDR1 SEHNR and CDR2 FQNEAQ (reference sequence). This CDR3 contains 17 residues. V shed 1 base and J shed 0 bases, with 13 bases lying between them. The chain's CDR3 is CASSLGDTEFSNQPQHF. In DNA form, the CDR3 reads TGTGCCAGCAGCTTAGGGGACACCGAATTTAGCAATCAGCCCCAGCATTTT.

The chain couples TRBV2 to TRBJ2-2; D is possibly TRBD2 (6 bases). Trimming removed 4 bases from V and 8 bases from J, with 17 bases in between. The CDR3 totals 15 residues. Germline V gene sequence: CDR1 SNHLY, CDR2 FYNNEI. The CDR3 sequence: CASSALAGTTGELFF. The DNA of the CDR3 is TGTGCCAGCAGTGCTTTGGCGGGGACCACGGGGGAGCTGTTTTTT.

CDR3 DNA sequence: TGTGCCAGCAGGCGTTTGATAGCGGGGGGGAAGGAAGAGACCCAGTACTTC. It codes for CASRRLIAGGKEETQYF. V is TRBV27 and J is TRBJ2-5, with TRBD2 matching 11 bases. After removal of 6 bases from V and 3 bases from J, the junction contained 12 bases not matched to a gene. This CDR3 is built from 17 residues. Germline V CDR1 and CDR2: MNHEY, SMNVEV (reference sequence).

The gene calls are TRBV7-3 and TRBJ1-1, with 11 bases matching TRBD1. This CDR3 region has 17 residues. J was trimmed by 2 bases and V by 0 bases; bases with no gene match: 5. Per germline, CDR1 SGHTA and CDR2 FQGTGA. This CDR3 reads CASSLTPGQGGNTEAFF. As DNA, the CDR3 is TGTGCCAGCAGCTTAACACCGGGACAGGGGGGTAACACTGAAGCTTTCTTT.

CDR3 protein: CASSEGGIGEKLFF. The CDR3 DNA follows: TGTGCCAGCAGTGAGGGGGGTATTGGTGAAAAACTGTTTTTT. The chain joins TRBV6-1 to TRBJ1-4; D is perhaps TRBD1 (5 bases). Germline V gene lookup returns CDR1 MNHNS and CDR2 SASEGT. The ends were cut back, 3 bases at V and 7 bases at J, with 12 bases in the middle. The CDR3 has 14 amino acids.

The chain employs TRBV7-8 and TRBJ1-1; 9 bases map to TRBD1. V lost 5 bases, J lost 4 bases, and 8 bases stayed unmatched. The CDR3 has 15 amino acids. Germline assignment: CDR1 SGHVS and CDR2 FQNEAQ. The CDR3 nucleotides are TGTGCCAGCAGCAGGACGGACAGGGGAGGCACTGAAGCTTTCTTT. This encodes CASSRTDRGGTEAFF.

The CDR3 coding sequence is TGTGCCAGCACATTCACAGGGGACTTTTCATCGTCCTATAATTCACCCCTCCACTTT. Translated, it gives CASTFTGDFSSSYNSPLHF. The chain uses TRBV27 and TRBJ1-6; 7 bases align to TRBD1. V dropped 7 bases and J dropped 1; count of bases not matched to a gene: 16. From germline, CDR1 is MNHEY and CDR2 SMNVEV (reference sequence). This CDR3 is built from 19 residues.

This clone occurred once. J is TRBJ2-7 and V is TRBV3-1 (or the pseudogene TRBV3-2); D may be TRBD1 (6 bases). This CDR3 comprises 15 residues. V was clipped by 0 bases and J by 1 base, with 10 bases between them. Per germline, CDR1 LGHDT and CDR2 YNNKEL (reference sequence). The CDR3, as DNA: TGTGCCAGCAGCCAAGATCAGAGGGGGTCCTACGAGCAGTACTTC. It translates to CASSQDQRGSYEQYF.